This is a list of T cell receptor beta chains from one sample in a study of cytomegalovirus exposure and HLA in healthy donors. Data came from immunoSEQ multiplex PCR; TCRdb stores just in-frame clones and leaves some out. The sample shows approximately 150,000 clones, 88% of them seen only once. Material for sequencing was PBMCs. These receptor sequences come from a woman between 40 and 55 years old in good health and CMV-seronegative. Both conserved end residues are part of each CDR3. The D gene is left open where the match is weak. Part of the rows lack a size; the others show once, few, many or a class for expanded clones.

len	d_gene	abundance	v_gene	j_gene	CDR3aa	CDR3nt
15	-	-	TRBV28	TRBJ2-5	CASSLFATAQETQYF	TGTGCCAGCAGTTTATTCGCTACAGCTCAAGAGACCCAGTACTTC
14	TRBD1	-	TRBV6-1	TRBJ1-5	CASRETGGGQPQHF	TGTGCCAGCAGGGAGACAGGGGGCGGACAGCCCCAGCATTTT
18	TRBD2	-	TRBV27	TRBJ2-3	CASSTTRVLAGEPDTQYF	TGTGCCAGCAGTACGACCCGCGTACTAGCGGGAGAACCAGATACGCAGTATTTT
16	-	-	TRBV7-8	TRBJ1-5	CASSLVGGGGNQPQHF	TGTGCCAGCAGCTTAGTGGGAGGGGGGGGCAATCAGCCCCAGCATTTT
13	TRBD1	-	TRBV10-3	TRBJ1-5	CAIREQGDQPQHF	TGTGCCATCAGGGAACAGGGGGATCAGCCCCAGCATTTT
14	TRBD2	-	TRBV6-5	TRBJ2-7	CASSETGGTYEQYF	TGTGCCAGCAGTGAAACGGGGGGTACCTACGAGCAGTACTTC
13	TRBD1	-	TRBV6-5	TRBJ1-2	CASSSGQGGGYTF	TGTGCCAGCAGTTCCGGACAGGGGGGAGGCTACACCTTC
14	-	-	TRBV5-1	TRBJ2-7	CASSLRSGPYEQYF	TGCGCCAGCAGCTTGCGTAGCGGACCTTACGAGCAGTACTTC
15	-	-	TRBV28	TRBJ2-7	CASGGGGGQTYEQYF	TGTGCCAGTGGGGGCGGGGGCGGTCAAACCTACGAGCAGTACTTC
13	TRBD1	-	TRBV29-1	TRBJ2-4	CSARRQGKNIQYF	TGCAGCGCCCGCCGACAGGGGAAAAACATTCAGTACTTC
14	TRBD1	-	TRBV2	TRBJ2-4	CASSARTGANIQYF	TGTGCCAGCAGTGCCAGGACAGGGGCCAACATTCAGTACTTC
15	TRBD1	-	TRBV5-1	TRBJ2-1	CASSSGTGGLDEQFF	TGCGCCAGCAGCTCCGGGACAGGGGGCCTAGATGAGCAGTTCTTC
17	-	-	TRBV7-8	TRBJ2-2	CASSLVTGTLNLGELFF	TGTGCCAGCAGCCTAGTAACCGGGACACTGAATCTCGGGGAGCTGTTTTTT
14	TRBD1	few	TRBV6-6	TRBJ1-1	CASTKEKTGAEAFF	TGTGCCAGCACCAAGGAGAAAACAGGGGCTGAAGCTTTCTTT
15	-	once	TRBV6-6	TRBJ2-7	CASRGPRDGLYEQYF	TGTGCCAGCAGGGGACCGCGGGACGGCCTGTACGAGCAGTACTTC
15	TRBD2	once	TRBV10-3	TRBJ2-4	CAISDSSGGGDIQYF	TGTGCCATCAGTGATAGTAGCGGGGGGGGTGACATTCAGTACTTC
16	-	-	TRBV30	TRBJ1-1	CAWSLLKQGWNTEAFF	TGTGCCTGGAGCCTCCTAAAACAGGGCTGGAACACTGAAGCTTTCTTT